These 23 T cell receptor beta chains were all obtained from the same sample, sequenced in a study of blood T cell repertoires in COVID-19. Produced via immunoSEQ multiplex PCR; TCRdb's table is partial and in-frame only. The sample shows 110,000 to 150,000 clones, 70% to 90% of them seen only once. Sequences were obtained from peripheral blood. Receptors were obtained from a human donor in a cohort sampled during active COVID-19.

The chain combines TRBV27 with TRBJ2-7; 13 positions match TRBD2. The V gene's germline CDR1 is MNHEY and CDR2 SMNVEV (reference sequence). The CDR3 totals 15 residues. V was clipped by 2 bases and J by 4 bases; unmatched bases: 2. The CDR3 spells CASSLQGLAGYEQYF. CDR3 DNA: TGTGCCAGCAGTTTACAGGGACTAGCGGGATACGAGCAGTACTTC.

The chain couples TRBV11-2 to TRBJ2-7; 8 bases agree with TRBD2. The CDR3 length is 17 residues. Germline V gene sequence: CDR1 SGHAT, CDR2 FQNNGV. Germline trimming cut 1 base from V and 3 bases from J; bases unmatched to any gene: 11. The chain's CDR3 is CASSLVSGDARDYEQYF. For the CDR3, the DNA is TGTGCCAGCAGCTTAGTTAGCGGGGACGCAAGGGACTACGAGCAGTACTTC. The variable domain in full, with the rest retrieved from reference TRBV11-2 and TRBJ2-7, is EAGVAQSPRYKIIEKRQSVAFWCNPISGHATLYWYQQILGQGPKLLIQFQNNGVVDDSQLPKDRFSAERLKGVDSTLKIQPAKLEDSAVYLCASSLVSGDARDYEQYFGPGTRLTVT.

The chain combines TRBV28 with TRBJ2-1, with 11 bases aligning to TRBD2. CDR1 is MDHEN and CDR2 is SYDVKM in the germline V gene. V trimming: 7 bases; J trimming: 2 bases; junction bases outside the gene matches: 7. The CDR3 has 16 residues. For the CDR3, the DNA is TGTGCCAGCACTGCGATAGCGGGAGGGGCCTACAATGAGCAGTTCTTC. Translation: CASTAIAGGAYNEQFF.

V and J are TRBV19 and TRBJ2-5; 8 positions match TRBD1. CDR1 is LNHDA and CDR2 is SQIVND in the germline V gene (reference sequence). V lost 1 base, J lost 5 bases, and 6 bases stayed unmatched. CDR3 length: 15 residues. CDR3 nucleotides: TGTGCCAGTAGTATAGGACAGGGGATCGTGGAGACCCAGTACTTC. This gives the protein CASSIGQGIVETQYF.

The chain couples TRBV5-1 to TRBJ1-2, with unresolved D. Germline CDR1 is SGHRS and CDR2 is YFSETQ. The CDR3 length is 15 residues. The V end was cut by 0 bases, the J end by 8 bases, with 17 bases between. CDR3 protein: CASSLDVRGRGGYTF. In DNA form, the CDR3 reads TGCGCCAGCAGCTTGGACGTACGGGGAAGAGGCGGCTACACCTTC.

This chain joins TRBV19 and TRBJ2-1, with 7 bases fitting TRBD1. Germline V gene sequence: CDR1 LNHDA, CDR2 SQIVND (reference sequence). The junction had 11 bases not matched to a gene; V was cut back by 0 bases and J by 9 bases. CDR3 length equals 16 residues. The CDR3 reads CASSIDLRGRFGEQFF. DNA for the CDR3: TGTGCCAGTAGTATAGATTTAAGGGGGCGGTTCGGTGAGCAGTTCTTC.

The gene calls are TRBV29-1 and TRBJ2-1; the D gene is possibly TRBD2 (5 bases). CDR1 is SQVTM, CDR2 ANQGSEA, per germline. Between the trimmed V and J ends, which lost 5 bases and 0 bases, there was a span of 11 bases. This CDR3 has 14 amino acids. The chain's CDR3 is CSVFGMDSYNEQFF. The CDR3 nucleotides are TGCAGCGTTTTCGGGATGGACTCCTACAATGAGCAGTTCTTC.

This clone was recorded a few times. This chain uses TRBV27 with TRBJ1-1, with D possibly TRBD1 on 6 matching bases. CDR1 and CDR2 from the germline V gene are MNHEY and SMNVEV (reference sequence). CDR3 length equals 15 residues. V lost 4 bases to trimming and J lost 0 bases, with 12 bases between them. CDR3 in DNA: TGTGCCAGCAGTTCCTCTACAGGGCTGAACACTGAAGCTTTCTTT. Translated, it gives CASSSSTGLNTEAFF.

The chain employs TRBV13 and TRBJ2-7; TRBD1 is a possible D gene (5 bases). V was trimmed by 2 bases and J by 1 base, leaving 6 bases between them. The CDR3 spans 13 residues. Germline V gives CDR1 PRHDT, CDR2 FYEKMQ (reference sequence). For the CDR3, the DNA is TGTGCCAGCAGCTTAAGACAGTCCTACGAGCAGTACTTC. This sequence encodes CASSLRQSYEQYF.

CDR3 amino acids: CASSLLTHAGGIVGETQYF. The CDR3 region has the DNA TGTGCCAGCAGCCTGTTAACTCACGCCGGGGGGATCGTCGGGGAGACCCAGTACTTC. V gene TRBV7-9 combines with J gene TRBJ2-5, with 7 bases aligning to TRBD2. Trimming removed 5 bases from V and 5 bases from J; junction bases left unmatched: 23. This CDR3 has 19 residues. Germline-derived CDR1 and CDR2 are SEHNR and FQNEAQ (reference sequence).

The genes are TRBV25-1 and TRBJ2-5, with 10 bases aligning to TRBD1. From germline, CDR1 is MGHDK and CDR2 SYGVNS. Unmatched junction bases numbered 7, after V lost 1 base and J lost 5 bases. This CDR3 has 16 amino acids. CDR3 bases: TGTGCCAGCAGTGAATGGGGGACAGGGGTCGGGGAGACCCAGTACTTC. Translation gives CASSEWGTGVGETQYF.

The chain employs TRBV28 and TRBJ1-5; D ambiguous. Germline loops: CDR1 MDHEN, CDR2 SYDVKM. Deletions cut 6 bases from V and 6 bases from J, with 15 bases between. This CDR3 region has 14 residues. For the CDR3, the DNA is TGTGCCAGCAGGCAAGGAGGTTCCAGTCAGCCCCAGCATTTT. It translates to CASRQGGSSQPQHF.

The rearrangement links TRBV6-6 to TRBJ2-3; the match to TRBD2 covers 12 bases. Germline lookup yields CDR1 MNHNY and CDR2 SVGAGI (reference sequence). Trimming cost V 0 bases and J 5 bases; bases outside gene matches: 3. The CDR3 contains 16 residues. The CDR3 here is CASSYSMTSGGDTQYF. In nucleotides, the CDR3 is TGTGCCAGCAGTTACTCAATGACTAGCGGGGGAGATACGCAGTATTTT.

J is TRBJ2-3 and V is TRBV28; D unresolved. Germline lookup yields CDR1 MDHEN and CDR2 SYDVKM. Trimming cost V 8 bases and J 0 bases, with 6 bases left between them. The CDR3 extends over 12 amino acids. The CDR3 region is CASSTSTDTQYF. The DNA for the CDR3 is TGTGCCAGCTCGACTAGCACAGATACGCAGTATTTT.

The chain is built from TRBV11-2 and TRBJ1-3, with D perhaps matching TRBD1 (5 bases). The V gene lost 3 bases and the J gene lost 6 bases, with 9 bases spanning the gap. Germline V lookup: CDR1 SGHAT, CDR2 FQNNGV. The CDR3 is 13 residues long. The CDR3 reads CASSFPGVNTIYF. In DNA, the CDR3 is TGTGCCAGCAGCTTCCCGGGGGTAAACACCATATATTTT.

The CDR3: CASSLAAGVNTGELFF. The CDR3 DNA is TGTGCCAGCAGCTTGGCGGCGGGAGTTAACACCGGGGAGCTGTTTTTT. The chain uses TRBV5-6 and TRBJ2-2; 7 nucleotides line up with TRBD2. There are 16 residues in the CDR3. Germline loops: CDR1 SGHDT, CDR2 YYEEEE. Trimming cost V 0 bases and J 2 bases; bases outside gene matches: 4.

This clone was counted a few times. The rearrangement joins TRBV21-1 to TRBJ1-6. TRBV21-1 is labeled a pseudogene. The CDR3 has 13 residues. The CDR3 nucleotides read TGTGCCAGCAGCACGGTCTATAATTCACCCCTCCACTTT. This encodes CASSTVYNSPLHF.

This clone was detected only a few times. The chain has TRBV5-4 and TRBJ2-7; 10 positions agree with TRBD1. CDR1 is SGHNT, CDR2 YYREEE, per germline (reference sequence). Trimming cost V 3 bases and J 0 bases; bases outside gene matches: 6. The CDR3 length is 16 residues. Here the CDR3 reads CASSYRQGALSYEQYF. DNA of the CDR3: TGTGCCAGCAGCTATCGACAGGGGGCCCTCTCCTACGAGCAGTACTTC.

The chain has TRBV7-3 and TRBJ2-1; 13 positions match TRBD2. This CDR3 spans 13 amino acids. Germline trimming cut 4 bases from V and 9 bases from J; bases unmatched to any gene: 0. CDR1 is SGHTA and CDR2 is FQGTGA in the germline V gene. The CDR3, as DNA: TGTGCCAGCAGCTGGACTAGCGGGGGTGAGCAGTTCTTC. It translates to CASSWTSGGEQFF.

The chain links TRBV28 to TRBJ2-2, with 7 bases lining up with TRBD1. The CDR3 spans 15 residues. The V gene's germline CDR1 is MDHEN and CDR2 SYDVKM. V gave up 7 bases and J gave up 0 bases; unmatched junction bases: 5. In DNA, the CDR3 is TGTGCCAGCACTTCCGGGACAGCGAACACCGGGGAGCTGTTTTTT. It encodes CASTSGTANTGELFF.

V usage is TRBV5-1 and J usage is TRBJ1-4; 7 positions agree with TRBD1. CDR3 length: 17 amino acids. Trimming removed 6 bases from V and 0 bases from J; junction bases left unmatched: 11. Germline values: CDR1 SGHRS, CDR2 YFSETQ. The CDR3 here is CASKPMSGGTTNEKLFF. CDR3 nucleotide sequence: TGCGCCAGCAAACCAATGTCAGGGGGGACAACTAATGAAAAACTGTTTTTT.

The J gene is TRBJ2-7, the V gene TRBV2, with 8 bases lining up with TRBD1. Losses at the gene ends were 5 bases for V and 2 bases for J; bases not matched to a gene: 5. The CDR3 covers 14 residues. Germline CDR1 SNHLY, CDR2 FYNNEI. In DNA, the CDR3 is TGTGCCAGCAGTAGGACAGGGAACCCCTACGAGCAGTACTTC. Translated: CASSRTGNPYEQYF.

V is TRBV7-3 and J is TRBJ2-1; 10 bases align to TRBD2. This CDR3 region has 15 residues. Germline CDR1 and CDR2: SGHTA and FQGTGA. Trimming at V came to 5 bases and at J to 10 bases, leaving 11 bases not matched to a gene. Written as DNA, the CDR3 is TGTGCCAGCAGCCCCGGGAGCGGGGGGGCGGAAGAGCAGTTCTTC. It encodes CASSPGSGGAEEQFF.